What follows are 10 T cell receptor beta chains derived from one specimen sequenced in a study of blood T cell repertoires in COVID-19. TCRdb keeps only in-frame clones here, not all; method: immunoSEQ multiplex PCR. The sample consists of approximately 500,000 clones, approximately 91% of them appearing once. The sample comprised peripheral blood. These receptors all come from a woman between 45 and 60 years old with COVID-19, enrolled during active disease.

The chain links TRBV6-5 to TRBJ1-4, with D unclear. The CDR3 loop spans 14 amino acids. Germline V lookup: CDR1 MNHEY, CDR2 SVGAGI. V shed 5 bases and J shed 2 bases, with 9 bases lying between them. The chain's CDR3 is CASSIGLTNEKLFF. Here the CDR3 DNA reads TGTGCCAGCAGTATCGGACTGACTAATGAAAAACTGTTTTTT.

V and J are TRBV30 and TRBJ1-6, with D possibly TRBD1 on 6 matching bases. The V end was cut by 0 bases, the J end by 10 bases, with 10 bases between. The germline V gene has CDR1 GTSNPN and CDR2 SVGIG (reference sequence). CDR3 length: 13 residues. The CDR3 DNA follows: TGTGCCTGGAGTGTACAGGGTCGGTCACCCCTCCACTTT. This translates into CAWSVQGRSPLHF.

The chain joins TRBV6-5 to TRBJ2-1, with 7 bases that match TRBD1. This CDR3 spans 14 amino acids. V lost 4 bases and J lost 4; bases outside the gene matches: 4. Germline V lookup: CDR1 MNHEY, CDR2 SVGAGI. CDR3 in DNA: TGTGCCAGCAGTTTACAGGGGCCGTACAATGAGCAGTTCTTC. As protein: CASSLQGPYNEQFF.

This clone was found once. This rearrangement joins TRBV6-1 to TRBJ2-1, with D possibly matching TRBD1 (6 bases). V was cut by 2 bases and J by 2 bases, with 10 bases left in between. CDR1 MNHNS and CDR2 SASEGT come from the germline V gene. The CDR3 extends over 15 amino acids. CDR3 region: CASSERWTAYNEQFF. Written as DNA, the CDR3 is TGTGCCAGCAGTGAAAGATGGACAGCCTACAATGAGCAGTTCTTC.

The chain has TRBV30 and TRBJ1-2, with 8 positions matching TRBD1. V was clipped by 4 bases and J by 5 bases; unmatched bases: 3. CDR3 length: 12 residues. Germline CDR1 GTSNPN, CDR2 SVGIG (reference sequence). CDR3 region: CAWKDRVYGYTF. CDR3 DNA: TGTGCCTGGAAGGACAGGGTTTATGGCTACACCTTC.

The V gene is TRBV27, the J gene TRBJ2-1, with D tentatively TRBD1 (5 bases). The germline V gene has CDR1 MNHEY and CDR2 SMNVEV (reference sequence). The CDR3 spans 15 residues. V shed 5 bases and J shed 5 bases, with 16 bases lying between them. The CDR3 here is CASSPQFQGNNEQFF. Written as DNA, the CDR3 is TGTGCCAGCAGTCCTCAATTTCAGGGTAACAATGAGCAGTTCTTC.

The chain carries TRBV19 and TRBJ1-4; 8 positions match TRBD1. With V trimmed by 7 bases and J by 4 bases, 5 bases remained unmatched. The germline V gene encodes CDR1 LNHDA and CDR2 SQIVND (reference sequence). This CDR3 has 14 residues. CDR3 nucleotide sequence: TGTGCCAGTAACCCGGACAGGGTTAATGAAAAACTGTTTTTT. It codes for CASNPDRVNEKLFF.

V is TRBV3-1 (or the pseudogene TRBV3-2) and J is TRBJ2-5; no clear D. Germline loops: CDR1 LGHDT, CDR2 YNNKEL (reference sequence). The CDR3 contains 12 residues. The V end lost 5 bases, the J end lost 5 bases, and 9 bases lay between the germline ends. For the CDR3, the DNA is TGTGCCAGCAGCTCAACTTGGGAGACCCAGTACTTC. It encodes CASSSTWETQYF.

The chain combines TRBV10-1 with TRBJ2-7, with D possibly being TRBD2 (5 bases). CDR1 and CDR2 (germline): WNHNN, SYGVQD (reference sequence). With 4 bases removed from V and 4 bases from J, the gap between germline ends came to 11 bases. The CDR3 runs 13 residues. In DNA form, the CDR3 reads TGCGCCAGCAGTGCCTCTTGGACTTACGAGCAGTACTTC. Translated, it gives CASSASWTYEQYF.

This clone was observed a single time. The chain has TRBV21-1 and TRBJ2-5; whether TRBD2, the table's D call, matches the DNA was not checked. TRBV21-1 is a pseudogene. The CDR3 has 14 residues. The CDR3 protein is CASSQFPGQETQYF. CDR3 bases: TGTGCCAGCAGCCAATTCCCGGGGCAAGAGACCCAGTACTTC.